What follows describes a single T cell receptor beta chain. Its antigen is as yet unknown. The data derive from a study of a mutant IDH1 vaccine in newly diagnosed glioma. Study-level information: At weeks 1, 3, 5, 7, 11, 15, 19 and 23, patients received a vaccination, eight in all. Radiotherapy alone preceded vaccination by 4-6 weeks; alternatively, vaccination started with temozolomide cycles.

The sample's time point: week 23, last vaccination. All doses held 300 ug of mutant IDH1 20-mer peptide, with topical imiquimod. Each astrocytoma in the donors was new, WHO grade 3 or 4, IDH1-mutant and ATRX-lost. This table comes from immunoSEQ multiplex PCR, and its TCRdb copy is limited to in-frame clones, with some not included. The sample has around 60,000 clones, approximately 81% seen once; the top ten hold roughly 4%. The J segment lost 9 bases and the V segment lost 5 bases, leaving 7 bases of the junction unmatched. The CDR3 has 14 residues. Germline V gives CDR1 MDHEN, CDR2 SYDVKM. Study observations and caveats: Top-clonotype changes in peripheral T cells seemed unrelated to pseudoprogression.

The receptor was derived from a man aged 25 to 45 with glioma. The genes are TRBV28 and TRBJ1-6, with 7 nucleotides matching TRBD1. Specimen: PBMCs, collected from a glioma patient whose treatment included an IDH1 peptide vaccine. In DNA form, the CDR3 reads TGTGCCAGCAGTAGACAGGGCCGAGGTTCACCCCTCCACTTT. Translated: CASSRQGRGSPLHF.